The 21 T cell receptor beta chains presented below share a single source sample, sequenced in a study of cytomegalovirus exposure and HLA in healthy donors (dated 2017 in TCRdb). Library construction relied on the immunoSEQ multiplex PCR assay. For the multiplex PCR, a mixture combining 60 forward primers for TCR Vbeta segments and 13 reverse primers for TCR Jbeta segments was used. Held by TCRdb, this immuneACCESS table contains in-frame sequences only and omits some clones. Under half of the omission traces to an unresolved V gene where checked; the cause of the rest is unknown. The sample table shows some 80,000 clones, and around 76% are seen once. Approximately 1.6% of the sample rests with the top ten. Material for sequencing was PBMCs. The receptor set was obtained from a man aged 35 to 55 in good health and CMV-seronegative.

V gene TRBV9 combines with J gene TRBJ1-2, with D perhaps TRBD1 (5 bases). V lost 3 bases and J 3 bases, leaving 24 bases between the germline ends. The CDR3 loop spans 18 amino acids. Germline CDR1 and CDR2: SGDLS and YYNGEE. CDR3 residues: CASSERAGPIQQDYGYTF. The CDR3 bases are TGTGCCAGCAGCGAACGTGCGGGACCGATCCAGCAGGACTATGGCTACACCTTC. The whole variable domain, remainder taken from reference TRBV9 and TRBJ1-2, is DSGVTQTPKHLITATGQRVTLRCSPRSGDLSVYWYQQSLDQGLQFLIQYYNGEERAKGNILERFSAQQFPDLHSELNLSSLELGDSALYFCASSERAGPIQQDYGYTFGSGTRLTVV.

This clone has just one count. The V gene is TRBV5-1, the J gene TRBJ1-1; D is perhaps TRBD1 (6 bases). The CDR3 is 14 amino acids. V lost 3 bases, J lost 5 bases, and 14 bases lay in between. Germline values: CDR1 SGHRS, CDR2 YFSETQ. In DNA form, the CDR3 reads TGCGCCAGCAGCTCCTTGGGGGCGAGTACTGAAGCTTTCTTT. Amino acids: CASSSLGASTEAFF. Full variable domain (missing parts from reference TRBV5-1 and TRBJ1-1): KAGVTQTPRYLIKTRGQQVTLSCSPISGHRSVSWYQQTPGQGLQFLFEYFSETQRNKGNFPGRFSGRQFSNSRSEMNVSTLELGDSALYLCASSSLGASTEAFFGQGTRLTVV.

The chain combines TRBV14 with TRBJ2-1; 8 positions match TRBD1. This CDR3 is 16 amino acids long. The J segment lost 2 bases and the V segment lost 4 bases, leaving 7 bases of the junction unmatched. In germline, CDR1 is SGHDN, CDR2 FVKESK. CDR3 coding DNA: TGTGCCAGCAGCCTATTGGGGACAGGACCCTACAATGAGCAGTTCTTC. Amino acids: CASSLLGTGPYNEQFF.

The chain combines TRBV2 with TRBJ2-5; tentative D call: TRBD2 (6 bases). Per the germline V gene, CDR1 is SNHLY and CDR2 is FYNNEI. This CDR3 contains 13 residues. Trimming cost V 2 bases and J 6 bases, with 10 bases left between them. CDR3 region: CASSERREQTQYF. Written as DNA, the CDR3 is TGTGCCAGCAGTGAACGGAGGGAACAGACCCAGTACTTC. Supplemented by reference TRBV2 and TRBJ2-5, the full variable domain reads EPEVTQTPSHQVTQMGQEVILRCVPISNHLYFYWYRQILGQKVEFLVSFYNNEISEKSEIFDDQFSVERPDGSNFTLKIRSTKLEDSAMYFCASSERREQTQYFGPGTRLLVL.

In regard to this clone: Within the sample, other DNA sequences also encode this same CDR3. The chain joins TRBV28 to TRBJ1-1; D unclear. V was clipped by 3 bases and J by 2 bases, with 7 bases between them. CDR1 is MDHEN and CDR2 is SYDVKM in the germline V gene. The length of the CDR3 is 13 residues. Written as DNA, the CDR3 is TGTGCCAGCAGTTTCCGGAGAAACACTGAAGCTTTCTTT. Its protein is CASSFRRNTEAFF. The whole variable domain, remainder taken from reference TRBV28 and TRBJ1-1, is DVKVTQSSRYLVKRTGEKVFLECVQDMDHENMFWYRQDPGLGLRLIYFSYDVKMKEKGDIPEGYSVSREKKERFSLILESASTNQTSMYLCASSFRRNTEAFFGQGTRLTVV.

This chain connects TRBV29-1 to TRBJ2-1; D might be TRBD1 (6 bases). Germline CDR1 SQVTM, CDR2 ANQGSEA. Trimming stripped 3 bases from V and 6 bases from J, with 6 bases between. The CDR3 spans 11 residues. The DNA of the CDR3 is TGCAGCGTTGACAGGGGCAATGAGCAGTTCTTC. As protein: CSVDRGNEQFF.

The rearrangement uses TRBV29-1 and TRBJ2-1, with D possibly matching TRBD1 (5 bases). Germline V CDR1 and CDR2: SQVTM, ANQGSEA. The CDR3 totals 13 residues. V shed 7 bases and J shed 8 bases, with 18 bases lying between them. The CDR3 DNA sequence: TGCAGCGCGTCGGCTCAGGGTGTAGATGAGCAGTTCTTC. Protein product: CSASAQGVDEQFF.

The chain uses TRBV15 and TRBJ2-1; 8 bases match TRBD2. The CDR3 has 16 residues. From germline, CDR1 is LNHNV and CDR2 YYDKDF (reference sequence). Trimming at V came to 0 bases and at J to 4 bases, leaving 5 bases not matched to a gene. The CDR3, as DNA: TGTGCCACCAGCAGAGATTTTGGCGGGGGGTACAATGAGCAGTTCTTC. It encodes CATSRDFGGGYNEQFF.

This chain links TRBV15 with TRBJ2-7; D perhaps matches TRBD1 (6 bases). Trimming removed 5 bases from V and 4 bases from J, with 15 bases in between. CDR3 length: 14 amino acids. The V gene's germline CDR1 is LNHNV and CDR2 YYDKDF (reference sequence). CDR3 bases: TGTGCCACCAGCCCGACACGGACAGAGTACGAGCAGTACTTC. Its protein is CATSPTRTEYEQYF. The whole variable domain, remainder taken from reference TRBV15 and TRBJ2-7, is DAMVIQNPRYQVTQFGKPVTLSCSQTLNHNVMYWYQQKSSQAPKLLFHYYDKDFNNEADTPDNFQSRRPNTSFCFLDIRSPGLGDTAMYLCATSPTRTEYEQYFGPGTRLTVT.

The rearrangement joins TRBV27 to TRBJ2-5, with 8 bases matching TRBD2. The end of the DNA fits TRBJ2-7 better, so the J call may be wrong. The germline gives CDR1 MNHEY, CDR2 SMNVEV (reference sequence). There are 17 residues in the CDR3. The DNA of the CDR3 is TGTGCCAGCAGTTTTTCGGTAGGACTAGCTGACGCCTACGAGCAGTACTTC. As protein: CASSFSVGLADAYEQYF.

This chain uses TRBV28 with TRBJ2-7; 8 bases are shared with TRBD1. Trimming cost V 4 bases and J 2 bases; bases outside gene matches: 7. Germline values: CDR1 MDHEN, CDR2 SYDVKM. The CDR3 contains 15 residues. The CDR3 loop reads CASSSAGTGTYEQYF. Written as DNA, the CDR3 is TGTGCCAGCAGTTCGGCCGGGACAGGCACCTACGAGCAGTACTTC.

This clone was counted a single time. The V call is TRBV5-5, the J call TRBJ1-4; TRBD1 is a possible D gene (6 bases). CDR1 is SGHKS, CDR2 YYEKEE, per germline (reference sequence). V lost 0 bases to trimming and J lost 5 bases, with 11 bases between them. The CDR3 totals 15 residues. CDR3 in amino acids: CASSLVSGTNEKLFF. In nucleotides, the CDR3 is TGTGCCAGCAGCTTGGTTTCAGGGACAAATGAAAAACTGTTTTTT. Full variable domain (remainder filled in from reference TRBV5-5 and TRBJ1-4): DAGVTQSPTHLIKTRGQQVTLRCSPISGHKSVSWYQQVLGQGPQFIFQYYEKEERGRGNFPDRFSARQFPNYSSELNVNALLLGDSALYLCASSLVSGTNEKLFFGSGTQLSVL.

The chain combines TRBV5-4 with TRBJ2-7; D unclear. There are 12 residues in the CDR3. Germline V CDR1 and CDR2: SGHNT, YYREEE (reference sequence). V lost 1 base and J lost 3, with 5 bases in between. Here the CDR3 DNA reads TGTGCCAGCAGCTTGCCGGGCTACGAGCAGTACTTC. It encodes CASSLPGYEQYF.

The chain carries TRBV5-1 and TRBJ2-3; TRBD1 matches 11 bases. The CDR3 has 15 amino acids. After removal of 2 bases from V and 5 bases from J, the junction contained 4 bases not matched to a gene. CDR1 and CDR2 (germline): SGHRS, YFSETQ. The CDR3 reads CASSFTGQGEDTQYF. CDR3 DNA: TGCGCCAGCAGCTTTACGGGACAGGGGGAAGATACGCAGTATTTT.

J is TRBJ2-5 and V is TRBV30; 8 positions match TRBD2. Matching the DNA end better, TRBJ2-7 makes the J call doubtful. The germline gives CDR1 GTSNPN, CDR2 SVGIG (reference sequence). The CDR3 contains 18 residues. The CDR3 spells CAWSLIKRERKPSYEQYF. The CDR3 DNA reads as TGTGCCTGGAGTCTGATAAAGCGGGAGAGGAAACCGTCCTACGAGCAGTACTTC.

The chain uses TRBV7-8 and TRBJ1-1, with a weak D call TRBD1 (5 bases). From germline, CDR1 is SGHVS and CDR2 FQNEAQ. Between the trimmed V and J ends, which lost 5 bases and 1 base, there was a span of 8 bases. The CDR3 extends over 13 amino acids. The DNA of the CDR3 is TGTGCCAGCAGCATTCAGGGGAACACTGAAGCTTTCTTT. Its protein is CASSIQGNTEAFF.

The V call is TRBV6-5, the J call TRBJ2-7; 7 nucleotides agree with TRBD1. The V segment lost 6 bases and the J segment 7 bases; nucleotides outside the gene matches: 9. This CDR3 comprises 13 residues. Germline CDR1 MNHEY, CDR2 SVGAGI. The CDR3 DNA reads TGTGCCAGCAGCCCAAGACAGGGTTGGGAGCAGTACTTC. This encodes CASSPRQGWEQYF.

The chain uses TRBV7-2 and TRBJ1-5, with 8 bases matching TRBD1. V trimming: 5 bases; J trimming: 5 bases; junction bases outside the gene matches: 5. The CDR3 extends over 14 amino acids. Looked up from germline, CDR1 is SGHTA and CDR2 is FQGNSA. The chain's CDR3 is CASSPDRVDQPQHF. As DNA, the CDR3 is TGTGCCAGCAGCCCGGACAGGGTCGATCAGCCCCAGCATTTT.

This clone was counted only a few times. The chain employs TRBV2 and TRBJ1-4; 9 nucleotides match TRBD1. The germline V gene encodes CDR1 SNHLY and CDR2 FYNNEI. The CDR3 extends over 12 amino acids. The junction had 8 bases not matched to a gene; V was cut back by 6 bases and J by 15 bases. Here the CDR3 DNA reads TGTGCCAGCAGGTCCCCCGGGACAGGGATGTTTTTT. Its translation: CASRSPGTGMFF.

The gene calls are TRBV2 and TRBJ2-3; 9 bases fit TRBD2. V was pared by 3 bases and J by 1 base, with 5 bases of the junction left unmatched. The CDR3 is 16 residues long. Germline V gene data show CDR1 as SNHLY and CDR2 as FYNNEI. DNA for the CDR3: TGTGCCAGCAGTGAGGGACTAGCCTCGGGCACAGATACGCAGTATTTT. Translation gives CASSEGLASGTDTQYF.

The V gene is TRBV14, the J gene TRBJ2-1; 9 bases match TRBD2. This CDR3 is built from 14 residues. The V segment lost 3 bases and the J segment 9 bases; nucleotides outside the gene matches: 6. Germline CDR1 and CDR2: SGHDN and FVKESK. CDR3 sequence: CASSHSSGRAEQFF. CDR3 coding DNA: TGTGCCAGCAGCCACAGTAGCGGGAGAGCTGAGCAGTTCTTC.